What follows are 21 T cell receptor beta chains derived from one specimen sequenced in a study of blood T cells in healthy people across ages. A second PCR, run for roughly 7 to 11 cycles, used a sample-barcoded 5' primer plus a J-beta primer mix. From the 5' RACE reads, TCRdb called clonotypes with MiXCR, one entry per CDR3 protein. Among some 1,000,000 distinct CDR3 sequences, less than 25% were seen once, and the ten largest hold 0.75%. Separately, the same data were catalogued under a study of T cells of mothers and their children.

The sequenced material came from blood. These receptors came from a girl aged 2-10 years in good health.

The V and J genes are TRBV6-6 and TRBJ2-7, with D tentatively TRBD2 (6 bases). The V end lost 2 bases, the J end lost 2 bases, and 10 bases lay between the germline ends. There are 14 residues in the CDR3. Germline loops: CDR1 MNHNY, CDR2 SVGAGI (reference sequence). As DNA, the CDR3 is TGTGCCAGCAGTTACGCGGGACTCACCTACGAGCAGTACTTC. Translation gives CASSYAGLTYEQYF.

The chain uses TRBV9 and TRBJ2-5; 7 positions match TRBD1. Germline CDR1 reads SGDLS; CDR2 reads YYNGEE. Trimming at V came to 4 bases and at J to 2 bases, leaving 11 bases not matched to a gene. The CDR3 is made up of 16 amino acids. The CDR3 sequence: CASSPPTGWEQETQYF. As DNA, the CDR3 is TGTGCCAGCAGCCCGCCGACAGGGTGGGAGCAAGAGACCCAGTACTTC.

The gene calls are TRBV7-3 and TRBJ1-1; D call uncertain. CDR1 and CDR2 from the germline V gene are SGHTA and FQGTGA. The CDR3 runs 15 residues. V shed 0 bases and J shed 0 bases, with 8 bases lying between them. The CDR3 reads CASSLTYSMNTEAFF. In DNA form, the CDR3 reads TGTGCCAGCAGCTTAACGTACAGCATGAACACTGAAGCTTTCTTT. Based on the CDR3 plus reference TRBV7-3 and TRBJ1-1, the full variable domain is GAGVSQTPSNKVTEKGKYVELRCDPISGHTALYWYRQSLGQGPEFLIYFQGTGAADDSGLPNDRFFAVRPEGSVSTLKIQRTERGDSAVYLCASSLTYSMNTEAFFGQGTRLTVV.

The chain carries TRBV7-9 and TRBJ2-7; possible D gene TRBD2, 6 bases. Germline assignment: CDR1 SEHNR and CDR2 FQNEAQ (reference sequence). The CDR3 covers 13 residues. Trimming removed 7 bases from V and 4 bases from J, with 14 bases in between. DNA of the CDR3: TGTGCCAGCAACCCCCCGGCGGGATACGAGCAGTACTTC. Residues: CASNPPAGYEQYF.

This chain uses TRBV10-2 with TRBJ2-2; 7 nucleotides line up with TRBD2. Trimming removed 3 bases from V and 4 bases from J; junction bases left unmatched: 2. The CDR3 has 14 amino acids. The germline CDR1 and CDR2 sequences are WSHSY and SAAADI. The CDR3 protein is CASSEWGGTGELFF. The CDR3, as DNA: TGCGCCAGCAGTGAATGGGGGGGCACCGGGGAGCTGTTTTTT.

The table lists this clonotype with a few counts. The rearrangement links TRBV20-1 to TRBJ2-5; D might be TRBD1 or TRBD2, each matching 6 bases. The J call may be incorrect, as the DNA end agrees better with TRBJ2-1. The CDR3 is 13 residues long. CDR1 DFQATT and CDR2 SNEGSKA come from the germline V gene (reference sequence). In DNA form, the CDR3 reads TGCAGTGTCTTGTCGGACGGGGGCGTTGAGCAGTTCTTC. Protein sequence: CSVLSDGGVEQFF.

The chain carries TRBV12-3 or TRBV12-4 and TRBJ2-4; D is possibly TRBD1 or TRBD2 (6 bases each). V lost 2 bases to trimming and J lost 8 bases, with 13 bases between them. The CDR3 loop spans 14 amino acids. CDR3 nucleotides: TGTGCCAGCAGTTTATGGGGGCCGGGGGACATTCAGTACTTC. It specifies CASSLWGPGDIQYF.

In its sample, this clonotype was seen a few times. Here the CDR3 DNA reads TGTGCCAGCAGTTTTGACTTTTCTAGCACAGATACGCAGTATTTT. Translating gives CASSFDFSSTDTQYF. The chain carries TRBV12-3 or TRBV12-4 and TRBJ2-3; D not certain. V dropped 3 bases and J dropped 0 bases, with 10 bases sitting between them. CDR3 length: 15 residues.

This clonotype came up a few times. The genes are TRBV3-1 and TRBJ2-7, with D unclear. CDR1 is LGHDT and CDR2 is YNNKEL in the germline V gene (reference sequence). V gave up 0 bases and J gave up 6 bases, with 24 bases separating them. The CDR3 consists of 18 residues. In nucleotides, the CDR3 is TGTGCCAGCAGCCAAGATCTTCCGGGTTGGGCTCCCTTGGGCGAGCAGTACTTC. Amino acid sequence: CASSQDLPGWAPLGEQYF.

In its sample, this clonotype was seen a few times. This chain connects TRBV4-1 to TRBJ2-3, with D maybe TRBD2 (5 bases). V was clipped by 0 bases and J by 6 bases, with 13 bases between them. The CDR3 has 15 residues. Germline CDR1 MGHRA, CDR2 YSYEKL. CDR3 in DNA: TGCGCCAGCAGCCAAGAAACGAGGGTCGTGGATACGCAGTATTTT. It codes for CASSQETRVVDTQYF.

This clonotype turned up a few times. CDR3 region: CASSSTSGRSYEQYF. DNA of the CDR3: TGTGCCAGCAGTTCGACTAGCGGGAGATCCTACGAGCAGTACTTC. The V and J genes are TRBV3-1 and TRBJ2-7; 12 bases align to TRBD2. Per germline, CDR1 LGHDT and CDR2 YNNKEL (reference sequence). The CDR3 sequence is 15 residues long. The trim removed 6 bases at V and 1 base at J, leaving 4 bases unmatched.

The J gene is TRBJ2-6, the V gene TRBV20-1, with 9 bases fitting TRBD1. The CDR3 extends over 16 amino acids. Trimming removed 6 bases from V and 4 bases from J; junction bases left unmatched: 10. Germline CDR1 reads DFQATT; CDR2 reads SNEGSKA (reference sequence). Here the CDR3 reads CSAPDRGYGGANVLTF. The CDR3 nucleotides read TGCAGTGCCCCGGACAGGGGCTATGGAGGGGCCAACGTCCTGACTTTC.

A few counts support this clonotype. The CDR3 bases are TGTGCCAGCAGTCGGGCAGGACAGCCCCAGCATTTT. Its protein product is CASSRAGQPQHF. V is TRBV28 and J is TRBJ1-5; D is ambiguous. Germline lookup yields CDR1 MDHEN and CDR2 SYDVKM. The V end was cut by 5 bases, the J end by 7 bases, with 9 bases between. This CDR3 contains 12 residues.

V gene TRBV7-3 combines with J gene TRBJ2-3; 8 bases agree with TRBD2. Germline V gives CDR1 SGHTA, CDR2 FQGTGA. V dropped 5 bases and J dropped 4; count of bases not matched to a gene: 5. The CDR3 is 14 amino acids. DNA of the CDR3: TGTGCCAGCAGCACCGGGGGGGCCGCAGATACGCAGTATTTT. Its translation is CASSTGGAADTQYF. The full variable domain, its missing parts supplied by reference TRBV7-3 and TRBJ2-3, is GAGVSQTPSNKVTEKGKYVELRCDPISGHTALYWYRQSLGQGPEFLIYFQGTGAADDSGLPNDRFFAVRPEGSVSTLKIQRTERGDSAVYLCASSTGGAADTQYFGPGTRLTVL.

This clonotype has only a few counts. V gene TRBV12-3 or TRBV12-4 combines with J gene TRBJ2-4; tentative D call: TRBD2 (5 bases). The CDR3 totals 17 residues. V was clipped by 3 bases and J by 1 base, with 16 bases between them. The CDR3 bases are TGTGCCAGCAGTTTTTCTTTCGAGAGGAGGGCCAAAAACATTCAGTACTTC. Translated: CASSFSFERRAKNIQYF.

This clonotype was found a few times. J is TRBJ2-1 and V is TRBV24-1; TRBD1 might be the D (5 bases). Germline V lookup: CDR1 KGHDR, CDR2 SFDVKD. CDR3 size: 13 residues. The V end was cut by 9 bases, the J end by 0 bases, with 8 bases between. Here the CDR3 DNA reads TGTGCCACCCAGACAGACTCCTACAATGAGCAGTTCTTC. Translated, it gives CATQTDSYNEQFF.

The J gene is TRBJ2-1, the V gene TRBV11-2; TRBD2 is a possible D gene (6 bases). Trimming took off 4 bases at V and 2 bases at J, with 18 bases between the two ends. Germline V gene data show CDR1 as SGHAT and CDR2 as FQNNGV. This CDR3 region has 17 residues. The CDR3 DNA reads TGTGCCAGCAGCTGGGACTGGGACTTCACGCCCTACAATGAGCAGTTCTTC. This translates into CASSWDWDFTPYNEQFF.

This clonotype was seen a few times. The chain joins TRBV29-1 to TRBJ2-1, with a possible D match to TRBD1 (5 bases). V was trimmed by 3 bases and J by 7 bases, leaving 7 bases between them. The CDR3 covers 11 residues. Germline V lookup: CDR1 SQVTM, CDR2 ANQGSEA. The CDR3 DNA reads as TGCAGCGTTGAGCAGGGTAATGAGCAGTTCTTC. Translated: CSVEQGNEQFF.

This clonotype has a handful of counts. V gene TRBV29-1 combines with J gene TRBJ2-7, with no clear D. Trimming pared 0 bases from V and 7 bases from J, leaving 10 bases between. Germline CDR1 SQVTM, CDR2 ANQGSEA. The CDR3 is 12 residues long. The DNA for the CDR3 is TGCAGCGTTGAAGATAACCTGTCGGAGCAGTACTTC. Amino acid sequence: CSVEDNLSEQYF.

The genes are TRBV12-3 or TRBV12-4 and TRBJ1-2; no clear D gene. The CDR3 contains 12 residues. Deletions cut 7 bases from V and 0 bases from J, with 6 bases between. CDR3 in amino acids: CASMPANYGYTF. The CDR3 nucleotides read TGTGCCAGCATGCCGGCTAACTATGGCTACACCTTC.

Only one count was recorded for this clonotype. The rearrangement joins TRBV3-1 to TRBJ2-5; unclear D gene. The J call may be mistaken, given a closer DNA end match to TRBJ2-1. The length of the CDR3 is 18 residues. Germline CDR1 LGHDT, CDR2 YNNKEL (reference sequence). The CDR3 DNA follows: TGTGCCAGCAGCCACGGATCTGGTGACTTCAGCTCCTACAATGAGCAGTTCTTC. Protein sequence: CASSHGSGDFSSYNEQFF.